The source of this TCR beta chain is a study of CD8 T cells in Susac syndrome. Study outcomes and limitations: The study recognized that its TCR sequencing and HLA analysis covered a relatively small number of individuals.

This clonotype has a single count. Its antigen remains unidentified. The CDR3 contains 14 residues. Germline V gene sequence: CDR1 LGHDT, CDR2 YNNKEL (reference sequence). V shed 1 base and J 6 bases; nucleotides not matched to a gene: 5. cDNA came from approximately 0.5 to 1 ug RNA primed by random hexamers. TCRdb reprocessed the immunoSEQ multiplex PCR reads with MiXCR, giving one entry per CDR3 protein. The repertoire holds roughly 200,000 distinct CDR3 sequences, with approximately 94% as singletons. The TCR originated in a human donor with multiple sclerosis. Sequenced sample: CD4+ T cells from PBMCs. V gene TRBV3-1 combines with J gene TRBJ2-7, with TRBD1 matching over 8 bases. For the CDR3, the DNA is TGTGCCAGCAGCCAAGCCGTGACAGGGGTCGAGCAGTACTTC. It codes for CASSQAVTGVEQYF.